This T cell receptor (beta chain) was sequenced during a study of response to subunit inactivated influenza vaccine. Germline V lookup: CDR1 LNHNV, CDR2 YYDKDF (reference sequence). V was cut by 1 base and J by 0 bases, with 9 bases left in between. This CDR3 comprises 16 residues. Points from the study as a whole: That few new T cells are recruited by each seasonal influenza vaccination was the authors' suggestion.

This clonotype was counted a few times. Its target is unknown. Each CDR3 protein is one row after TCRdb ran MiXCR on the RT-PCR reads. The data show hundreds of thousands of distinct CDR3 sequences, 15% to 18% seen once. The sequencing here drew on PBMCs from blood, taken 11 to 12 days after vaccination. The origin of this receptor is a man aged 50 to 59 who received an inactivated influenza vaccine. The chain carries TRBV15 and TRBJ2-2; the D is unclear. CDR3 region: CATSRVKRANTGELFF. The CDR3 bases are TGTGCCACCAGCAGAGTAAAGCGCGCGAACACCGGGGAGCTGTTTTTT.